The 12 T cell receptor beta chains below come from one sample, sequenced in a study of T cells in Graves' hyperthyroidism and ophthalmopathy. RNA transcripts provided the source from which TCR beta CDR3 regions were amplified. HTBI primers drove first-round RT-PCR of the TCR CDR3. TCRdb re-called the multiplex PCR reads with MiXCR, one entry per CDR3 protein. The profile shows roughly 580,000 distinct CDR3 sequences, approximately 15% of them singletons. The sample taken for sequencing was blood. The source is a woman aged 25 to 39 with Graves' hyperthyroidism that later progressed to Graves' ophthalmopathy.

This clonotype has ten or more counts. The chain joins TRBV28 to TRBJ1-1, with unresolved D. V lost 3 bases and J 4 bases, leaving 12 bases between the germline ends. The CDR3 consists of 14 residues. Per germline, CDR1 MDHEN and CDR2 SYDVKM. CDR3 DNA: TGTGCCAGCAGTTTGGTTAGCGGAACCACTGAAGCTTTCTTT. Residues: CASSLVSGTTEAFF.

Comment on this clonotype: One end of the junction fails to match germline, which may point to a read error. This chain connects TRBV12-3 or TRBV12-4 to TRBJ1-1; D call uncertain. The CDR3 is made up of 16 amino acids. The CDR3 is CTSSLTRINMNTKAFF. In DNA form, the CDR3 reads TGTACCAGCAGTTTAACGCGTATCAACATGAACACTAAAGCTTTCTTT.

There are many counts of this clonotype. V gene TRBV30 combines with J gene TRBJ1-1; no firm D call. In germline, CDR1 is GTSNPN, CDR2 SVGIG (reference sequence). There are 9 residues in the CDR3. V was pared by 7 bases and J by 13 bases, with 13 bases between. CDR3 region: CASEGVGFF. CDR3 coding DNA: TGTGCCTCGGAAGGAGTCGGTTTCTTT.

This clonotype was seen ten or more times. The chain employs TRBV25-1 and TRBJ1-2; no firm D call. Looked up from germline, CDR1 is MGHDK and CDR2 is SYGVNS. This CDR3 is built from 14 residues. The ends were cut back, 3 bases at V and 2 bases at J, with 10 bases in the middle. The CDR3 region is CASSEVGLNYGYTF. The CDR3, as DNA: TGTGCCAGCAGTGAGGTCGGTCTGAACTATGGCTACACCTTC.

This clonotype was counted many times. The chain couples TRBV12-3 or TRBV12-4 to TRBJ2-7; D is undetermined. This CDR3 has 13 residues. Trimming removed 6 bases from V and 5 bases from J, with 14 bases in between. CDR3 residues: CASRRTQYNEQYF. CDR3 coding DNA: TGTGCCAGCAGGAGAACGCAGTACAACGAGCAGTACTTC.

This clonotype was recorded once. The chain recombines TRBV19 with TRBJ2-1; D is undetermined. V was pared by 1 base and J by 8 bases, with 12 bases between. The CDR3 is 14 amino acids. Per the germline V gene, CDR1 is LNHDA and CDR2 is SQIVND (reference sequence). CDR3 DNA: TGTGCCAGTAGTATAGTAAGGAACAGCGATGAGCAGTTCTTC. Its translation is CASSIVRNSDEQFF.

The chain joins TRBV19 to TRBJ2-4; 9 bases are shared with TRBD2. V trimming: 4 bases; J trimming: 2 bases; junction bases outside the gene matches: 9. From germline, CDR1 is LNHDA and CDR2 SQIVND (reference sequence). This CDR3 has 17 residues. CDR3 residues: CASSTSSSGTTKNIQYF. The CDR3 nucleotides are TGTGCCAGTAGTACTTCTTCTAGCGGGACGACCAAAAACATTCAGTACTTC.

This rearrangement joins TRBV13 to TRBJ2-2, with D perhaps given as TRBD1 or TRBD2 (5 bases each). Looked up from germline, CDR1 is PRHDT and CDR2 is FYEKMQ (reference sequence). V was trimmed by 5 bases and J by 5 bases, leaving 18 bases between them. The CDR3 consists of 16 residues. This CDR3 is CASSPNGTVSTGELFF. The CDR3 DNA sequence: TGTGCCAGCAGCCCAAACGGGACCGTTTCTACCGGGGAGCTGTTTTTT.

This clonotype has at least ten counts. This sequence joins TRBV4-1 and TRBJ2-7, with TRBD1 matching over 7 bases. Germline-derived CDR1 and CDR2 are MGHRA and YSYEKL. V gave up 10 bases and J gave up 7 bases; unmatched junction bases: 10. The CDR3 spans 12 residues. This CDR3 reads CATSTGFGEQYF. As DNA, the CDR3 is TGCGCCACCTCGACAGGGTTCGGGGAGCAGTACTTC.

Ten or more counts support this clonotype. J is TRBJ2-5 and V is TRBV6-2 or TRBV6-3, with D possibly matching TRBD2 (6 bases). CDR3 length equals 19 residues. The germline gives CDR1 MNHEY, CDR2 SVGEGT. V lost 11 bases and J 1 base, leaving 32 bases between the germline ends. CDR3 loop: CAAALGSRRGGGFQETQYF. In DNA form, the CDR3 reads TGTGCCGCCGCTTTGGGGTCGCGACGGGGAGGAGGGTTCCAAGAGACCCAGTACTTC.

The V call is TRBV11-2, the J call TRBJ2-4, with D hard to call. Germline lookup yields CDR1 SGHAT and CDR2 FQNNGV. The CDR3 has 16 residues. Trimming removed 5 bases at V and 2 bases at J, with 16 bases between. In nucleotides, the CDR3 is TGTGCCAGCAGCCCCATCGGGTCACTAACCAAAAACATTCAGTACTTC. It encodes CASSPIGSLTKNIQYF.

The V gene is TRBV19, the J gene TRBJ2-7; the D gene is possibly TRBD1 (7 bases). The germline CDR1 and CDR2 sequences are LNHDA and SQIVND (reference sequence). The CDR3 is made up of 15 amino acids. The germline V and J ends were trimmed by 6 bases and 3 bases, with 18 bases remaining between them. CDR3 loop: CASSLAGQILYEQYF. The CDR3 DNA follows: TGTGCCAGTAGCCTCGCGGGACAGATACTCTACGAGCAGTACTTC.